The 11 T cell receptor beta chains listed next were all sequenced from one sample in a study of T cells in Graves' hyperthyroidism and ophthalmopathy. TCR beta CDR3 regions were amplified from RNA transcripts. Initially, a first-round RT-PCR of the TCR CDR3 employed the HTBI primer set. TCRdb ran MiXCR on the multiplex PCR reads and lists one entry per CDR3 protein. In the table there are approximately 710,000 distinct CDR3 sequences, 15% to 20% of which are singletons. Sequenced input: blood. The receptors derive from a man between 50 and 59 years old with Graves' hyperthyroidism.

This clonotype has at least ten counts. This chain connects TRBV12-3 or TRBV12-4 to TRBJ1-5; unclear D gene. The CDR3 has 13 residues. V was trimmed by 3 bases and J by 11 bases, leaving 14 bases between them. The CDR3 region is CASSLDPRRAQHF. CDR3 bases: TGTGCCAGCAGTTTGGACCCCAGGAGGGCCCAGCATTTT.

This clonotype has a handful of counts. The genes are TRBV5-1 and TRBJ2-1; the D gene is possibly TRBD2 (6 bases). Trimming shortened V by 6 bases and J by 6 bases, and 16 bases separated the two germline ends. The germline gives CDR1 SGHRS, CDR2 YFSETQ. The CDR3 spans 14 residues. CDR3 sequence (DNA): TGCGCCAGCAACCTCGGGGGAGGATCCAATGAGCAGTTCTTC. Translated, it gives CASNLGGGSNEQFF.

This clonotype was detected ten times or more. The chain recombines TRBV10-3 with TRBJ2-5, with TRBD1 matching over 10 bases. The CDR3 length is 16 residues. Germline V gives CDR1 ENHRY, CDR2 SYGVKD. The trim removed 6 bases at V and 2 bases at J, leaving 9 bases unmatched. DNA of the CDR3: TGTGCCATCAGCTACAGTACGGGACAGGGGCAAGAGACCCAGTACTTC. It encodes CAISYSTGQGQETQYF.

The gene calls are TRBV6-6 and TRBJ2-1, with 8 bases matching TRBD2. The CDR3 covers 16 residues. CDR1 and CDR2 from the germline V gene are MNHNY and SVGAGI (reference sequence). V lost 0 bases to trimming and J lost 3 bases; unmatched junction nucleotides: 4. The CDR3 DNA reads TGTGCCAGCAGTTACTCTTCTAGCGGGTTCTACAATGAGCAGTTCTTC. Translation gives CASSYSSSGFYNEQFF.

This clonotype was seen repeatedly, ten times or more. The chain recombines TRBV28 with TRBJ2-5, with 13 bases that match TRBD2. From germline, CDR1 is MDHEN and CDR2 SYDVKM. After removal of 5 bases from V and 0 bases from J, the junction contained 9 bases not matched to a gene. This CDR3 contains 18 residues. This chain's CDR3 is CASSPWTSGGVYQETQYF. CDR3 coding DNA: TGTGCCAGCAGTCCCTGGACTAGCGGGGGCGTCTACCAAGAGACCCAGTACTTC.

The genes are TRBV10-2 and TRBJ2-3; TRBD2 is a possible D gene (5 bases). Germline V gives CDR1 WSHSY, CDR2 SAAADI. CDR3 length equals 14 residues. Deletions cut 10 bases from V and 1 base from J, with 15 bases between. In nucleotides, the CDR3 is TGCGCCATCGCCGGATATAGCGGCACAGATACGCAGTATTTT. Encoded protein: CAIAGYSGTDTQYF.

Ten or more counts support this clonotype. The chain combines TRBV6-1 with TRBJ2-5; 10 nucleotides align to TRBD1. This CDR3 is built from 16 residues. With 5 bases clipped from V and 3 bases from J, the junction kept 9 bases outside the gene matches. CDR1 is MNHNS and CDR2 is SASEGT in the germline V gene. CDR3 sequence reads: CASSHPGTGAEETQYF. The CDR3 DNA reads as TGTGCCAGCAGTCACCCGGGGACAGGGGCGGAAGAGACCCAGTACTTC.

This clonotype was observed at least ten times. The chain couples TRBV5-1 to TRBJ2-3; D remains ambiguous. In germline, CDR1 is SGHRS, CDR2 YFSETQ. CDR3 size: 13 residues. V lost 1 base to trimming and J lost 2 bases, with 5 bases between them. The CDR3 region is CASSLRYTDTQYF. The CDR3 DNA sequence: TGCGCCAGCAGCTTGAGGTACACAGATACGCAGTATTTT.

This clonotype appeared many times. The CDR3 spells CASSWTSGGNNEQFF. The DNA of the CDR3 is TGTGCCAGCAGTTGGACTAGCGGTGGTAACAATGAGCAGTTCTTC. The chain recombines TRBV28 with TRBJ2-1; TRBD2 aligns across 10 bases. The CDR3 has 15 amino acids. Germline assignment: CDR1 MDHEN and CDR2 SYDVKM. Trimming cost V 4 bases and J 5 bases; bases outside gene matches: 5.

The V call is TRBV5-1, the J call TRBJ2-7, with 9 bases matching TRBD2. Trimming cost V 0 bases and J 2 bases; bases outside gene matches: 9. CDR1 and CDR2 (germline): SGHRS, YFSETQ. CDR3 length equals 17 residues. This chain's CDR3 is CASSLAGWAGGPYEQYF. The CDR3 DNA follows: TGCGCCAGCAGCTTGGCCGGATGGGCGGGAGGGCCCTACGAGCAGTACTTC.

This clonotype was seen at least ten times. The genes are TRBV7-2 and TRBJ2-5; 9 nucleotides agree with TRBD2. The CDR3 is made up of 15 amino acids. V trimming: 5 bases; J trimming: 1 base; junction bases outside the gene matches: 5. Germline V lookup: CDR1 SGHTA, CDR2 FQGNSA. The CDR3 DNA reads as TGTGCCAGCAGCCGGATACTAGCGGGCCAAGAGACCCAGTACTTC. Translating gives CASSRILAGQETQYF.